A selection of T cell receptor beta chains follows, all from one sample in a study of T cells after yellow fever vaccination. TCRdb processed the 5' RACE reads anew with MiXCR; each CDR3 protein has one entry. The sample yields roughly 340,000 distinct CDR3 sequences, 7.5% to 9% seen once. The sequenced sample was PBMCs, obtained on the day of the first yellow fever vaccination. These receptors were obtained from a young man who received the YFV17D yellow fever vaccine. CDR3s leave out the opening cysteine and the closing phenylalanine or tryptophan. A D gene is named only where the DNA matches it firmly. A clone size is listed for some rows: how often the clone was seen (once, few, many), or a class if it is expanded.

-	-	TRBJ1-6	TRBV6-1	ASSAPGLPLH
-	-	TRBJ1-3	TRBV10-3	AISETRGAFSGNTIY
many	TRBD1	TRBJ2-1	TRBV5-1	ASSPGTGLYNEQF
few	TRBD1	TRBJ2-7	TRBV7-2	ASSLTDRAYEQY
few	-	TRBJ1-1	TRBV7-9	ASSSSGYTEAF
-	-	TRBJ2-5	TRBV5-4	ASSLPAVQETQY
few	-	TRBJ1-2	TRBV18	ASSPNWADIGYT
-	TRBD1	TRBJ1-6	TRBV7-8	ASSRDRDASYNSPLH
once	TRBD1	TRBJ2-5	TRBV5-4	ARRTGGRETQY
many	TRBD1	TRBJ2-2	TRBV7-2	ASSLADRGPGELF
few	TRBD1	TRBJ1-1	TRBV12-5	ASGLVGQAHEAF
few	-	TRBJ2-7	TRBV5-4	ASSFSQGTYEQY
-	TRBD2	TRBJ2-2	TRBV12-3/TRBV12-4	ASSLNSGGTGELF
-	TRBD1	TRBJ2-1	TRBV12-3/TRBV12-4	ASSDDRAHNEQF
-	-	TRBJ1-5	TRBV25-1	ASMPRWQKPSNQPQH
few	TRBD1	TRBJ1-5	TRBV29-1	SVRGQGLDQPQH
many	-	TRBJ2-3	TRBV2	ASREPRGRDTQY
few	-	TRBJ1-1	TRBV19	ASSKRENTEAF
many	TRBD2	TRBJ2-1	TRBV7-2	ASSLEAGGRYEQF
-	-	TRBJ2-1	TRBV4-1	ASSQDLGSSYNEQF
few	-	TRBJ1-4	TRBV29-1	SVAPTRGIEKLF
many	TRBD1	TRBJ1-2	TRBV2	ASLNSLGTAAT
-	-	TRBJ1-4	TRBV11-2	ASAMKGKLF
few	-	TRBJ1-1	TRBV4-1	ASSASGGAEAF
-	-	TRBJ2-6	TRBV12-3/TRBV12-4	ASSSALSGANVLT
few	-	TRBJ2-7	TRBV6-1	ASSAQDRGGLYEQY
-	-	TRBJ2-1	TRBV6-1	ASSPDRTYNEQF
-	-	TRBJ1-2	TRBV29-1	SVPGGGYGYT
-	-	TRBJ2-7	TRBV6-5	ASSYSRAGANEQY
few	TRBD1	TRBJ1-1	TRBV4-2	ASSRGTANTEAF
-	-	TRBJ2-2	TRBV5-1	ASSAENTGELF
few	-	TRBJ1-5	TRBV6-5	ASSKYRTDKKQPQH
many	TRBD2	TRBJ2-1	TRBV20-1	SAREGTTRRGQF
few	-	TRBJ2-3	TRBV4-3	ASSQGGGADTQY
-	TRBD2	TRBJ2-1	TRBV7-9	ASSLPASGGAYNEQF
-	TRBD2	TRBJ2-3	TRBV20-1	SARSGGGYTQY
-	-	TRBJ1-5	TRBV19	ASDSADNQPQH
-	-	TRBJ2-3	TRBV27	ASNKAPDTQY
few	-	TRBJ2-1	TRBV11-1	ASSLEDSRTDNEQF
-	-	TRBJ1-1	TRBV4-1	ASSQDMGGGTGAF
-	-	TRBJ2-6	TRBV15	ATLQGSGANVLT
-	TRBD1	TRBJ1-2	TRBV3-1	ASSTRTGSYGYT
-	TRBD1	TRBJ1-1	TRBV23-1	ASSAPGGTTEAF
many	TRBD1	TRBJ2-1	TRBV4-1	ASSQGGGTGDYNEQF
few	TRBD1	TRBJ2-3	TRBV29-1	SVEGDRGRVTDTQY
-	-	TRBJ1-1	TRBV15	ATSRSLNTEAF
few	-	TRBJ1-1	TRBV20-1	SASSGNTEAF
-	TRBD1	TRBJ2-1	TRBV20-1	SARVRYRGGYNEQF
few	-	TRBJ1-3	TRBV29-1	SVEDLAGGGNTIY
-	-	TRBJ1-6	TRBV7-2	ASSLAGVVSPLH
few	TRBD1	TRBJ2-7	TRBV13	ASSPETGGTGEQY
-	-	TRBJ2-5	TRBV7-8	ASSLSVEETQY
few	-	TRBJ1-2	TRBV5-4	ASSIREAAGGYT
many	-	TRBJ2-1	TRBV20-1	SALQGYEQF